Given below is one T cell receptor (beta chain) in context. The V and J ends lost 0 bases and 7 bases, in that order; junction bases with no gene match: 3. The germline V gene has CDR1 SGDLS and CDR2 YYNGEE. The CDR3 covers 13 residues. PCR amplification relied on 60 Vbeta primers (plus 13 Jbeta primers). Sequenced by immunoSEQ multiplex PCR; TCRdb stores in-frame clones only, minus some. The data contain 180,000 or so clones, about 81% of them singletons. The sample is drawn from a study of cytomegalovirus exposure and HLA in healthy donors. The rearrangement links TRBV9 to TRBJ2-5, with 7 bases lining up with TRBD2. The sequenced sample consisted of PBMCs. The origin of this receptor is a man aged 35 to 55 in good health and CMV-seronegative. CDR3 in DNA: TGTGCCAGCAGCGTAGGGGAGGGTTGGACCCAGTACTTC. Amino acid sequence: CASSVGEGWTQYF.